The table lists the clone carrying this TCR beta chain with a few counts. Its antigen is not known. This entry comes from a study of cytomegalovirus exposure and HLA in healthy donors. Overall study: Earlier, some 200 million T cells were analyzed, and around 100 million unique TCR beta sequences were found among them.

Study-wide results and limits: An ancestry cluster, one associated with Asian ancestry, reportedly showed fewer N-insertions than the approximately 650-donor mean in a later analysis.

Germline values: CDR1 SGHRS, CDR2 YFSETQ. This CDR3 is built from 13 residues. V was cut by 5 bases and J by 4 bases, with 11 bases left in between. Amplification used 60 Vbeta primers and 13 Jbeta primers. Libraries were prepared by immunoSEQ multiplex PCR; TCRdb keeps only in-frame clonotypes and omits some of them. The data contain about 220,000 clones, more than 60% of them seen just once; the ten biggest clones take up under 2%. This chain uses TRBV5-1 with TRBJ2-3; D possibly corresponds to TRBD2 (5 bases). What was sequenced was PBMCs. The sequence was obtained from a woman in her thirties in good health and CMV-seronegative. CDR3 protein: CASSTERADTQYF. The CDR3 DNA reads as TGCGCCAGCAGTACCGAGAGGGCAGATACGCAGTATTTT.